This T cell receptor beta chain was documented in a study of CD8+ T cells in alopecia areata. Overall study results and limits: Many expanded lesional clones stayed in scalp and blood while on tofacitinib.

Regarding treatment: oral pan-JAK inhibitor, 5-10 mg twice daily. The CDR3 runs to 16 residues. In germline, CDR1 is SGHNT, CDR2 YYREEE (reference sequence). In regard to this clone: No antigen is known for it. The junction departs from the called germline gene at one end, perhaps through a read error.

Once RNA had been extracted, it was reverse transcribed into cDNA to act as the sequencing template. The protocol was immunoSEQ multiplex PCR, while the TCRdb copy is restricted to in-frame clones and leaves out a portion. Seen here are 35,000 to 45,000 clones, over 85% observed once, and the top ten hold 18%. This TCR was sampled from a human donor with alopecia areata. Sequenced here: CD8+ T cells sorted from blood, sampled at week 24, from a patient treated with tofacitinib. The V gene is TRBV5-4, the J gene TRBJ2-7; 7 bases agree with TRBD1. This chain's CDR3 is CASRLEPGTATYEQYF. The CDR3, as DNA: TGTGCCAGCAGATTGGAACCCGGGACAGCCACCTACGAGCAGTACTTC.